These T cell receptor beta chains were read from a single sample in a study of T-cell memory formation after mild COVID-19. TCRdb redid the calling of the 5' RACE reads with MiXCR, one entry per CDR3 protein. Found here are roughly 400,000 distinct CDR3 sequences, roughly 15% of them singletons; the top ten hold around a fifth. Sequencing input: PBMCs or a T cell subset sorted from them (not recorded which). The receptors derive from a man between 18 and 35 years old who had mild COVID-19 (a few samples of this study predate the infection). Cell type and time point are not known. Both conserved end residues are part of each CDR3. The order of the fields is CDR3 DNA, CDR3 protein, V gene, D gene, J gene, clone size. D genes are given only for firm matches. Size tells how often a clone was seen (once, few, many) or the class of an expanded clone, and some rows leave it out.

TGTGCCAGCAGCCAAGTAACAGATAATATGAACACTGAAGCTTTCTTT | CASSQVTDNMNTEAFF | TRBV3-1 | . | TRBJ1-1 | .
TGCAGTGCTAGAGAACGGGTCTATGGCTACACCTTC | CSARERVYGYTF | TRBV20-1 | . | TRBJ1-2 | few
TGTGCCAGCAGCCCTTCCAGCTCTTCAGATACGCAGTATTTT | CASSPSSSSDTQYF | TRBV7-3 | . | TRBJ2-3 | .
TGTGCCAGCAGCTTAGATAGGCTCAATGAGCAGTTCTTC | CASSLDRLNEQFF | TRBV7-2 | . | TRBJ2-1 | .
TGTGCCAGCAGCTTCGACCGTTCACCCCTCCACTTT | CASSFDRSPLHF | TRBV7-2 | . | TRBJ1-6 | .
TGCGCCAGCGCTTTGGGGGGGCGGGCATACAATGAGCAGTTCTTC | CASALGGRAYNEQFF | TRBV5-1 | . | TRBJ2-1 | few
TGTGCCAGCAGCCCCGCCCTGCGGACTGAAGCTTTCTTT | CASSPALRTEAFF | TRBV6-2/TRBV6-3 | . | TRBJ1-1 | .
TGTGCCACTAGTCCCGGAGGGGTAGGTACGCAGTATTTT | CATSPGGVGTQYF | TRBV24-1 | . | TRBJ2-3 | few
TGCGCCAGCAGCCAAGATCCTATGAGTCCGGGGGAGACCCAGTACTTC | CASSQDPMSPGETQYF | TRBV4-1 | . | TRBJ2-5 | .
TGTGCCAGCAGTTACTCGCGCGTTTCGGGGACAGATACGCAGTATTTT | CASSYSRVSGTDTQYF | TRBV6-5 | . | TRBJ2-3 | .
TGCAGTGCGGCGGGGAGAGTAGGCGAGCAGTACTTC | CSAAGRVGEQYF | TRBV29-1 | . | TRBJ2-7 | few
TGTGCCAGCAGTCTGACAGGGGAGGCAGATACGCAGTATTTT | CASSLTGEADTQYF | TRBV27 | TRBD1 | TRBJ2-3 | few
TGTGCCATCAGTGAGTCGAACAGTAACACCGGGGAGCTGTTTTTT | CAISESNSNTGELFF | TRBV10-3 | . | TRBJ2-2 | .
TGTGCCAGCAGCTCGGGGTTGCCCGGGGAGCTGTTTTTT | CASSSGLPGELFF | TRBV7-9 | . | TRBJ2-2 | few
TGCGCCAGCAGCCAAGACGAACTAGCGGGGACCGGGCAGTTCTTC | CASSQDELAGTGQFF | TRBV4-3 | TRBD2 | TRBJ2-1 | .
TGTGCCAGCACAAGCGCTCGGGGCACAGATACGCAGTATTTT | CASTSARGTDTQYF | TRBV25-1 | . | TRBJ2-3 | few
TGTGCCAGCAGTTACGGGGGGCAGGACTATGGCTACACCTTC | CASSYGGQDYGYTF | TRBV6-2/TRBV6-3 | . | TRBJ1-2 | few
TGCGCCAGCACCGGGGGCAATCTTATGAACACTGAAGCTTTCTTT | CASTGGNLMNTEAFF | TRBV5-1 | . | TRBJ1-1 | few
TGTGCCAGCAGCTTAGCGTGGGGTGCTAGGGGCAATGAGCAGTTCTTC | CASSLAWGARGNEQFF | TRBV7-2 | . | TRBJ2-1 | .
TGTGCCACAGCCAGGGACCTGAACACTGAAGCTTTCTTT | CATARDLNTEAFF | TRBV15 | . | TRBJ1-1 | few
TGTGCCAGCAGCTTAGATGGACTAGCTATCCATGAGCAGTTCTTC | CASSLDGLAIHEQFF | TRBV11-3 | TRBD2 | TRBJ2-1 | few
TGTGCCTGGATGAAGGGGTACCGGACTAGCGGGCACACCGGGGAGCTGTTTTTT | CAWMKGYRTSGHTGELFF | TRBV30 | TRBD2 | TRBJ2-2 | many
TGTGCCAGCAGCCCGGAGAGTAGCACAGATACGCAGTATTTT | CASSPESSTDTQYF | TRBV28 | . | TRBJ2-3 | many
TGTGCCAGCAGCTTAGCGTCGATTAGACAGCTGACGAAGGAAAAACTGTTTTTT | CASSLASIRQLTKEKLFF | TRBV7-9 | . | TRBJ1-4 | many
TGTGCCAGCAGCTCGCGAGGGGGCTTTGGAGATACGCAGTATTTT | CASSSRGGFGDTQYF | TRBV12-3/TRBV12-4 | TRBD1 | TRBJ2-3 | .
TGTGCCAGCGCTTTGGGGGACAGGGGCCTCTCTGGGGCCAACGTCCTGACTTTC | CASALGDRGLSGANVLTF | TRBV7-2 | TRBD1 | TRBJ2-6 | few
TGTGCCAGCAGCCCGGCCAGGACAGGGGGGTTGGGCAATCAGCCCCAGCATTTT | CASSPARTGGLGNQPQHF | TRBV7-2 | TRBD1 | TRBJ1-5 | .
TGTGCCAGCAGTTTGCGGGGGGCCACAGATACGCAGTATTTT | CASSLRGATDTQYF | TRBV28 | TRBD2 | TRBJ2-3 | .
TGTGCCAGCAGCCTGACCGAAAGCGGAGAGACCCAGTACTTC | CASSLTESGETQYF | TRBV7-9 | . | TRBJ2-5 | .
TGCAGTGCCCCCCGAAGCACAGATACGCAGTATTTT | CSAPRSTDTQYF | TRBV20-1 | . | TRBJ2-3 | .
TGTGCCACCAGCAGAGGCAGACTAGCGGGGGAATACAATGAGCAGTTCTTC | CATSRGRLAGEYNEQFF | TRBV15 | TRBD2 | TRBJ2-1 | .
TGCGCCAGCAGGTCAGGGGTCGAGCAGTACTTC | CASRSGVEQYF | TRBV5-1 | . | TRBJ2-7 | .
TGTGCCAGCAGTTACCTGGGACAGGCCAACTATGGCTACACCTTC | CASSYLGQANYGYTF | TRBV6-5 | TRBD1 | TRBJ1-2 | .
TGTGCCAGCAGCGGCAGGGGTTCCACTGAAGCTTTCTTT | CASSGRGSTEAFF | TRBV9 | . | TRBJ1-1 | few
TGTGCCAGCAGCCATCGCTCCGGGACGGCTGCCTACGAGCAGTACTTC | CASSHRSGTAAYEQYF | TRBV4-2 | . | TRBJ2-7 | .
TGCGCCAGCAGCCAAGGGGACAGCCTTATCACAGATACGCAGTATTTT | CASSQGDSLITDTQYF | TRBV5-1 | TRBD1 | TRBJ2-3 | few
TGTGCCAGCAGCCTGGGACAGACGATCTCTGGGGCCAACGTCCTGACTTTC | CASSLGQTISGANVLTF | TRBV5-4 | TRBD1 | TRBJ2-6 | .
TGTGCCACCAGCAGATCGTCAGGGAGTAATTCACCCCTCCACTTT | CATSRSSGSNSPLHF | TRBV15 | . | TRBJ1-6 | few
TGTGCCAGCTCCTCCGGGACAGGGAATTCCGGGGCCAACGTCCTGACTTTC | CASSSGTGNSGANVLTF | TRBV18 | TRBD1 | TRBJ2-6 | .